These T cell receptor beta chains were read from a single sample in a study of blood T cell repertoires in COVID-19. Only in-frame clones appear in the TCRdb table, and some are missing; sequencing was by immunoSEQ multiplex PCR. The sample gives about 250,000 clones, approximately 85% of which show up once; approximately 8.2% is in the top ten. The material sequenced was PBMCs or T cells enriched from blood (not recorded which). These receptors originate from a woman aged 50 to 60 with acute COVID-19. Each CDR3 is given with its conserved first and last residue. D genes are given only for firm matches. Part of the rows lack a size; the others show once, few, many or a class for expanded clones.

v_call: TRBV5-1; d_call: TRBD1; j_call: TRBJ1-2; clone_size: few; cdr3_aa: CASSPHGTANFDGYTF; cdr3_nt: TGCGCCAGCAGCCCTCACGGGACAGCGAATTTTGATGGCTACACCTTC
v_call: TRBV7-9; d_call: NA; j_call: TRBJ2-5; clone_size: NA; cdr3_aa: CASNAWTEETQYF; cdr3_nt: TGTGCCAGCAATGCTTGGACAGAAGAGACCCAGTACTTC
v_call: TRBV11-2; d_call: NA; j_call: TRBJ1-1; clone_size: NA; cdr3_aa: CASSLARGTEAFF; cdr3_nt: TGTGCCAGCAGCTTAGCCCGAGGAACTGAAGCTTTCTTT
v_call: TRBV5-4; d_call: NA; j_call: TRBJ2-2; clone_size: NA; cdr3_aa: CASSSWDSRTGELFF; cdr3_nt: TGTGCCAGCAGCTCCTGGGACTCACGCACCGGGGAGCTGTTTTTT
v_call: TRBV7-2; d_call: TRBD1; j_call: TRBJ1-5; clone_size: few; cdr3_aa: CASSPRQGADHQPQHF; cdr3_nt: TGTGCCAGCAGCCCCCGACAGGGGGCGGATCATCAGCCCCAGCATTTT
v_call: TRBV25-1; d_call: TRBD1; j_call: TRBJ1-3; clone_size: NA; cdr3_aa: CASSGFPGDREGNTIYF; cdr3_nt: TGTGCCAGCAGTGGTTTCCCAGGGGACAGGGAGGGAAACACCATATATTTT
v_call: TRBV7-2; d_call: NA; j_call: TRBJ1-6; clone_size: many; cdr3_aa: CASSFPLGVHNSPLHF; cdr3_nt: TGTGCCAGCAGCTTCCCCTTGGGAGTCCATAATTCACCCCTCCACTTT
v_call: TRBV6-5; d_call: TRBD1; j_call: TRBJ2-7; clone_size: NA; cdr3_aa: CASSRTGGTSYEQYF; cdr3_nt: TGTGCCAGCAGCCGGACAGGGGGCACTTCCTACGAGCAGTACTTC
v_call: TRBV14; d_call: NA; j_call: TRBJ1-1; clone_size: NA; cdr3_aa: CAGGYTEAFF; cdr3_nt: TGTGCCGGGGGGTACACTGAAGCTTTCTTT
v_call: TRBV7-6; d_call: NA; j_call: TRBJ1-2; clone_size: NA; cdr3_aa: CASSLVQGKDYGYTF; cdr3_nt: TGTGCCAGCAGCTTAGTACAGGGCAAAGACTATGGCTACACCTTC
v_call: TRBV7-9; d_call: NA; j_call: TRBJ2-5; clone_size: NA; cdr3_aa: CASSSRTALETQYF; cdr3_nt: TGTGCCAGCAGCTCCCGGACAGCATTAGAGACCCAGTACTTC
v_call: TRBV19; d_call: NA; j_call: TRBJ1-1; clone_size: NA; cdr3_aa: CASSPRRTEAFF; cdr3_nt: TGTGCCAGTAGTCCAAGGCGGACTGAAGCTTTCTTT
v_call: TRBV5-5; d_call: TRBD1; j_call: TRBJ1-6; clone_size: NA; cdr3_aa: CASSSTGTGTSPLHF; cdr3_nt: TGTGCCAGCAGCTCGACCGGGACAGGAACCTCACCCCTCCACTTT
v_call: TRBV5-4; d_call: NA; j_call: TRBJ1-2; clone_size: NA; cdr3_aa: CASSLWSGNFYGYTF; cdr3_nt: TGTGCCAGCAGCTTGTGGTCAGGGAACTTCTATGGCTACACCTTC
v_call: TRBV23-1; d_call: TRBD1; j_call: TRBJ1-2; clone_size: NA; cdr3_aa: CASSQWLGQGVKDYGYTF; cdr3_nt: TGCGCCAGCAGTCAATGGTTGGGACAGGGTGTAAAGGACTATGGCTACACCTTC
v_call: TRBV19; d_call: NA; j_call: TRBJ1-6; clone_size: NA; cdr3_aa: CASSRAVNSPLHF; cdr3_nt: TGTGCCAGTAGTAGGGCAGTTAATTCACCCCTCCACTTT
v_call: TRBV9; d_call: NA; j_call: TRBJ1-5; clone_size: NA; cdr3_aa: CASSPTMSGNQPQHF; cdr3_nt: TGTGCCAGCAGCCCAACAATGTCAGGTAATCAGCCCCAGCATTTT
v_call: TRBV19; d_call: NA; j_call: TRBJ2-3; clone_size: NA; cdr3_aa: CASSASLAWEDTQYF; cdr3_nt: TGTGCCAGTAGTGCGTCGCTAGCCTGGGAAGATACGCAGTATTTT
v_call: TRBV6-2/TRBV6-3; d_call: NA; j_call: TRBJ2-1; clone_size: NA; cdr3_aa: CASSWGGATAEQFF; cdr3_nt: TGTGCCAGCAGTTGGGGGGGGGCGACGGCTGAGCAGTTCTTC
v_call: TRBV5-1; d_call: NA; j_call: TRBJ1-1; clone_size: NA; cdr3_aa: CASSPGTPNTEAFF; cdr3_nt: TGCGCCAGCAGCCCGGGGACACCAAACACTGAAGCTTTCTTT
v_call: TRBV19; d_call: TRBD1; j_call: TRBJ2-3; clone_size: NA; cdr3_aa: CASSLGTATDTQYF; cdr3_nt: TGTGCCAGTAGCCTCGGGACAGCCACAGATACGCAGTATTTT
v_call: TRBV6-5; d_call: NA; j_call: TRBJ1-1; clone_size: NA; cdr3_aa: CASTPPGRVTEAFF; cdr3_nt: TGTGCCAGCACCCCCCCTGGCAGGGTCACTGAAGCTTTCTTT
v_call: TRBV7-2; d_call: TRBD1; j_call: TRBJ2-7; clone_size: NA; cdr3_aa: CASSPDRGSGEQYF; cdr3_nt: TGTGCCAGCAGCCCGGACAGGGGGTCGGGCGAGCAGTACTTC
v_call: TRBV5-1; d_call: TRBD1; j_call: TRBJ2-7; clone_size: NA; cdr3_aa: CASSGSGTGGSYEQYF; cdr3_nt: TGCGCCAGCAGCGGATCCGGGACAGGGGGCTCCTACGAGCAGTACTTC
v_call: TRBV7-6; d_call: TRBD2; j_call: TRBJ2-1; clone_size: NA; cdr3_aa: CASSLASSGGAYEQFF; cdr3_nt: TGTGCCAGCAGCTTAGCGTCTAGCGGGGGGGCCTATGAGCAGTTCTTC
v_call: TRBV5-1; d_call: TRBD1; j_call: TRBJ1-3; clone_size: NA; cdr3_aa: CASSRDRITGNTIYF; cdr3_nt: TGCGCCAGCAGCCGGGACAGAATAACTGGAAACACCATATATTTT
v_call: TRBV28; d_call: TRBD1; j_call: TRBJ1-1; clone_size: NA; cdr3_aa: CASRLQGGTEAFF; cdr3_nt: TGTGCCAGCAGGTTGCAGGGGGGCACTGAAGCTTTCTTT
v_call: TRBV10-2; d_call: TRBD1; j_call: TRBJ1-4; clone_size: once; cdr3_aa: CASSRQGREKLFF; cdr3_nt: TGCGCCAGCAGTCGACAGGGAAGGGAAAAACTGTTTTTT
v_call: TRBV6-5; d_call: TRBD1; j_call: TRBJ1-1; clone_size: NA; cdr3_aa: CASIPRGQGTEAFF; cdr3_nt: TGTGCCAGCATACCCAGGGGGCAAGGCACTGAAGCTTTCTTT
v_call: TRBV5-4; d_call: NA; j_call: TRBJ1-2; clone_size: NA; cdr3_aa: CASSLEQAPDGYTF; cdr3_nt: TGTGCCAGCAGCTTGGAGCAGGCCCCTGATGGCTACACCTTC
v_call: TRBV9; d_call: NA; j_call: TRBJ2-3; clone_size: NA; cdr3_aa: CASSAAVDTQYF; cdr3_nt: TGTGCCAGCAGCGCGGCGGTAGATACGCAGTATTTT
v_call: TRBV12-3/TRBV12-4; d_call: NA; j_call: TRBJ1-6; clone_size: NA; cdr3_aa: CASSLAANSPLHF; cdr3_nt: TGTGCCAGCAGTTTAGCGGCTAATTCACCCCTCCACTTT
v_call: TRBV5-6; d_call: TRBD1; j_call: TRBJ1-5; clone_size: NA; cdr3_aa: CASSRHRGQPQHF; cdr3_nt: TGTGCCAGCAGCCGTCACAGGGGTCAGCCCCAGCATTTT
v_call: TRBV11-3; d_call: TRBD2; j_call: TRBJ2-2; clone_size: NA; cdr3_aa: CASSLASGANTGELFF; cdr3_nt: TGTGCCAGCAGCTTGGCTAGCGGGGCCAACACCGGGGAGCTGTTTTTT
v_call: TRBV6-2/TRBV6-3; d_call: TRBD1; j_call: TRBJ2-2; clone_size: many; cdr3_aa: CASSYSRDRLNTGELFF; cdr3_nt: TGTGCCAGCAGTTACTCGAGGGACAGGCTGAACACCGGGGAGCTGTTTTTT
v_call: TRBV30; d_call: NA; j_call: TRBJ1-6; clone_size: NA; cdr3_aa: CAWTAVLRNSPLHF; cdr3_nt: TGTGCCTGGACGGCAGTCTTGAGGAATTCACCCCTCCACTTT
v_call: TRBV30; d_call: NA; j_call: TRBJ2-2; clone_size: NA; cdr3_aa: CAWTPGSYTGELFF; cdr3_nt: TGTGCCTGGACTCCGGGATCCTACACCGGGGAGCTGTTTTTT
v_call: TRBV3-1/TRBV3-2; d_call: TRBD1; j_call: TRBJ1-2; clone_size: NA; cdr3_aa: CASSLKTGSGYTF; cdr3_nt: TGTGCCAGCAGCCTCAAGACAGGGAGCGGCTACACCTTC